A selection of T cell receptor beta chains follows, all from one sample in a study of CD8+ T cells in alopecia areata. Assay used: immunoSEQ multiplex PCR; TCRdb lists only in-frame clones, some missing. The sample holds about 220,000 clones, about 50% seen once. The sample was CD4+ T cells sorted from blood, taken at week 4, from a patient treated with tofacitinib. These receptors were collected from a human donor with alopecia areata. Each CDR3 is given with its conserved first and last residue. The order of the fields is D gene, J gene, V gene, clone size, CDR3 protein, CDR3 DNA. A D gene is named only where the DNA matches it firmly. A row's size may be missing; if present it is once, few, many or a size class.

D: TRBD2; J: TRBJ2-7; V: TRBV7-2; size: many; CDR3: CASRFSTSGDEQYF; DNA: TGTGCCAGCAGGTTTTCGACTAGCGGGGACGAGCAGTACTTC
D: .; J: TRBJ2-1; V: TRBV5-1; size: .; CDR3: CASSLGGGRYNEQFF; DNA: TGCGCCAGCAGCTTGGGTGGGGGCCGGTACAATGAGCAGTTCTTC
D: .; J: TRBJ1-1; V: TRBV30; size: once; CDR3: CAWSPPDTEAFF; DNA: TGTGCCTGGAGTCCCCCGGACACTGAAGCTTTCTTT
D: .; J: TRBJ2-3; V: TRBV7-2; size: .; CDR3: CASSLAPRGAGSTDTQYF; DNA: TGTGCCAGCAGCTTAGCCCCTCGGGGGGCGGGGTCAACAGATACGCAGTATTTT
D: TRBD2; J: TRBJ2-3; V: TRBV2; size: .; CDR3: CASSDISGSPDTQYF; DNA: TGTGCCAGCAGTGATATTAGCGGGTCACCGGATACGCAGTATTTT
D: .; J: TRBJ2-1; V: TRBV27; size: .; CDR3: CASRPGLGLGGRLYNEQFF; DNA: TGTGCCAGCAGGCCCGGACTAGGGCTAGGGGGCCGGTTATACAATGAGCAGTTCTTC
D: .; J: TRBJ2-3; V: TRBV2; size: few; CDR3: CASSLQGSLTDSTDTQYF; DNA: TGTGCCAGCAGCCTACAGGGATCGCTTACTGATAGCACAGATACGCAGTATTTT
D: .; J: TRBJ2-7; V: TRBV6-1; size: few; CDR3: CASSENREPAF; DNA: TGTGCCAGCAGCGAGAACAGGGAACCGGCCTTC
D: .; J: TRBJ2-5; V: TRBV7-2; size: .; CDR3: CASSLYGTGETQYF; DNA: TGTGCCAGCAGCTTGTATGGGACCGGAGAGACCCAGTACTTC
D: .; J: TRBJ2-5; V: TRBV7-2; size: .; CDR3: CASSLSGVQETQYF; DNA: TGTGCCAGCAGCTTATCGGGGGTTCAGGAGACCCAGTACTTC
D: .; J: TRBJ1-5; V: TRBV6-6; size: .; CDR3: CASSRLSNQPQHF; DNA: TGTGCCAGCAGCCGACTTAGCAATCAGCCCCAGCATTTT
D: .; J: TRBJ2-2; V: TRBV5-1; size: .; CDR3: CASSFLGDTGELFF; DNA: TGCGCCAGCAGCTTTCTAGGGGACACCGGGGAGCTGTTTTTT
D: .; J: TRBJ2-5; V: TRBV29-1; size: .; CDR3: CSVEEILGETQYF; DNA: TGCAGCGTTGAAGAAATCCTCGGGGAGACCCAGTACTTC
D: .; J: TRBJ2-4; V: TRBV6-5; size: .; CDR3: CASSPPGEKNIQYF; DNA: TGTGCCAGCAGCCCACCGGGGGAGAAAAACATTCAGTACTTC
D: TRBD1; J: TRBJ2-7; V: TRBV10-3; size: .; CDR3: CAINSGTGMEQYF; DNA: TGTGCCATCAATTCCGGGACAGGGATGGAGCAGTACTTC
D: TRBD2; J: TRBJ2-5; V: TRBV7-6; size: .; CDR3: CASSLVGLAAQETQYF; DNA: TGTGCCAGCAGCTTAGTGGGACTAGCGGCCCAAGAGACCCAGTACTTC
D: .; J: TRBJ1-6; V: TRBV27; size: once; CDR3: CASSLSGPYNSPLHF; DNA: TGTGCCAGCAGCTTATCAGGGCCCTATAATTCACCCCTCCACTTT
D: .; J: TRBJ1-2; V: TRBV30; size: .; CDR3: CAWAPHRKGGYTF; DNA: TGTGCCTGGGCTCCCCACAGGAAGGGAGGCTACACCTTC
D: TRBD1; J: TRBJ1-2; V: TRBV5-1; size: .; CDR3: CASSDRTGIGNYGYTF; DNA: TGCGCCAGCAGCGATCGGACAGGGATCGGTAACTATGGCTACACCTTC
D: .; J: TRBJ2-1; V: TRBV6-1; size: .; CDR3: CASSVRTSQNNEQFF; DNA: TGTGCCAGCAGTGTTCGCACTAGCCAAAACAATGAGCAGTTCTTC
D: TRBD1; J: TRBJ1-1; V: TRBV30; size: .; CDR3: CAWRGQPNTEAFF; DNA: TGTGCCTGGAGGGGACAGCCGAACACTGAAGCTTTCTTT
D: TRBD2; J: TRBJ2-3; V: TRBV29-1; size: .; CDR3: CSVERGLAGTTDTQYF; DNA: TGCAGCGTTGAAAGGGGACTAGCGGGGACCACAGATACGCAGTATTTT
D: .; J: TRBJ1-5; V: TRBV6-1; size: .; CDR3: CASSERGQVNQPQHF; DNA: TGTGCCAGCAGTGAACGAGGGCAGGTCAATCAGCCCCAGCATTTT
D: .; J: TRBJ1-3; V: TRBV30; size: .; CDR3: CAWLRTGSGGNTIYF; DNA: TGTGCCTGGCTTAGGACGGGTTCGGGTGGAAACACCATATATTTT
D: .; J: TRBJ2-3; V: TRBV30; size: .; CDR3: CAWSVQASGTDTQYF; DNA: TGTGCCTGGAGTGTACAGGCTAGCGGCACAGATACGCAGTATTTT
D: TRBD2; J: TRBJ2-1; V: TRBV7-9; size: few; CDR3: CASSQRGSRHNEQFF; DNA: TGTGCCAGCAGCCAGCGGGGGTCTAGACACAATGAGCAGTTCTTC
D: TRBD2; J: TRBJ2-5; V: TRBV5-4; size: .; CDR3: CASTRSGAKTQYF; DNA: TGTGCCAGCACCCGTAGCGGGGCGAAGACCCAGTACTTC
D: TRBD2; J: TRBJ2-5; V: TRBV11-3; size: .; CDR3: CASSLQSSGDRAQYF; DNA: TGTGCCAGCAGCTTACAGTCTAGCGGGGATCGAGCCCAGTACTTC
D: TRBD1; J: TRBJ1-5; V: TRBV19; size: few; CDR3: CASRKDRGGFQHF; DNA: TGTGCCAGCAGGAAGGACAGGGGCGGATTCCAGCATTTT
D: .; J: TRBJ1-4; V: TRBV4-3; size: few; CDR3: CASSQGQATNEKLFF; DNA: TGCGCCAGCAGCCAAGGACAGGCAACTAATGAAAAACTGTTTTTT
D: .; J: TRBJ2-1; V: TRBV30; size: .; CDR3: CAWSAQGFNEQFF; DNA: TGTGCCTGGAGTGCTCAGGGGTTCAATGAGCAGTTCTTC
D: .; J: TRBJ1-1; V: TRBV19; size: .; CDR3: CASISRGWNTEAFF; DNA: TGTGCCAGTATCAGTCGGGGGTGGAACACTGAAGCTTTCTTT
D: .; J: TRBJ2-6; V: TRBV6-5; size: .; CDR3: CASTKGVTGANVLTF; DNA: TGTGCCAGCACTAAGGGGGTAACTGGGGCCAACGTCCTGACTTTC
D: .; J: TRBJ1-1; V: TRBV25-1; size: .; CDR3: CASSGGKGEAFF; DNA: TGTGCCAGCAGTGGAGGCAAGGGTGAAGCTTTCTTT
D: TRBD1; J: TRBJ2-2; V: TRBV18; size: .; CDR3: CASSPPGTANTGELFF; DNA: TGTGCCAGCTCACCGCCGGGGACAGCGAACACCGGGGAGCTGTTTTTT
D: TRBD1; J: TRBJ2-3; V: TRBV29-1; size: .; CDR3: CSVVSTGGGDTQYF; DNA: TGCAGCGTTGTGTCGACAGGGGGGGGAGATACGCAGTATTTT
D: .; J: TRBJ2-7; V: TRBV25-1; size: few; CDR3: CASSKPGVYSFEQYF; DNA: TGTGCCAGCAGTAAACCAGGGGTCTATTCTTTCGAGCAGTACTTC
D: .; J: TRBJ2-1; V: TRBV2; size: .; CDR3: CASSDGGFNEQFF; DNA: TGTGCCAGCAGTGATGGGGGGTTCAATGAGCAGTTCTTC
D: .; J: TRBJ2-3; V: TRBV29-1; size: .; CDR3: CSVRPRQTDTQYF; DNA: TGCAGCGTCCGGCCACGACAGACAGATACGCAGTATTTT
D: TRBD2; J: TRBJ2-5; V: TRBV5-1; size: .; CDR3: CASSLQRGSGETQYF; DNA: TGCGCCAGCAGCTTGCAGCGGGGGTCTGGGGAGACCCAGTACTTC
D: .; J: TRBJ1-6; V: TRBV30; size: few; CDR3: CAWTPSSYNSPLHF; DNA: TGTGCCTGGACTCCCAGCTCCTATAATTCACCCCTCCACTTT
D: .; J: TRBJ1-2; V: TRBV29-1; size: .; CDR3: CSVLTPGTGAYGYTF; DNA: TGCAGCGTCCTAACACCCGGGACGGGGGCCTATGGCTACACCTTC
D: TRBD1; J: TRBJ1-4; V: TRBV27; size: .; CDR3: CASSFYRAGGAGEKLFF; DNA: TGTGCCAGCAGTTTTTATCGGGCAGGGGGCGCAGGTGAAAAACTGTTTTTT
D: .; J: TRBJ1-1; V: TRBV29-1; size: .; CDR3: CSVALRGVPEAFF; DNA: TGCAGCGTTGCCCTGCGGGGTGTTCCTGAAGCTTTCTTT
D: .; J: TRBJ2-1; V: TRBV29-1; size: .; CDR3: CSVGISSYNEQFF; DNA: TGCAGCGTTGGGATTAGCTCCTACAATGAGCAGTTCTTC
D: .; J: TRBJ1-1; V: TRBV7-9; size: .; CDR3: CASSLQGMNTEAFF; DNA: TGTGCCAGCAGCCTACAGGGAATGAACACTGAAGCTTTCTTT
D: TRBD1; J: TRBJ1-2; V: TRBV30; size: .; CDR3: CAWSRDRGHGYTF; DNA: TGTGCCTGGAGTAGGGACAGGGGACATGGCTACACCTTC
D: TRBD2; J: TRBJ2-2; V: TRBV2; size: .; CDR3: CASYSGGEAGELFF; DNA: TGTGCCAGTTATAGCGGGGGGGAAGCCGGGGAGCTGTTTTTT
D: .; J: TRBJ2-1; V: TRBV7-2; size: .; CDR3: CASSLRGFGNEQFF; DNA: TGTGCCAGCAGCTTGCGGGGCTTTGGCAATGAGCAGTTCTTC
D: .; J: TRBJ2-3; V: TRBV7-2; size: .; CDR3: CASSHELASTDTQYF; DNA: TGTGCCAGCAGCCACGAACTAGCTTCCACAGATACGCAGTATTTT
D: .; J: TRBJ2-7; V: TRBV7-2; size: .; CDR3: CASSAKRVPYEQYF; DNA: TGTGCCAGCAGCGCTAAACGGGTCCCCTACGAGCAGTACTTC
D: TRBD1; J: TRBJ2-7; V: TRBV27; size: .; CDR3: CASRGQGAGEQYF; DNA: TGTGCCAGCAGGGGACAGGGGGCTGGAGAGCAGTACTTC
D: TRBD2; J: TRBJ2-3; V: TRBV5-6; size: .; CDR3: CASSFASSGGAVDTQYF; DNA: TGTGCCAGCAGCTTCGCCTCTAGCGGGGGGGCAGTAGATACGCAGTATTTT
D: .; J: TRBJ1-1; V: TRBV4-1; size: .; CDR3: CASSHETLNTEAFF; DNA: TGCGCCAGCAGCCATGAGACACTGAACACTGAAGCTTTCTTT